The sequence of this T cell receptor beta chain was determined in a study of shared clonotypes between healthy human individuals. Study-wide results and caveats: How much donors shared clonotypes was expected to be affected by sequencing depth. Generally, naive subsets (rather than memory subsets) showed larger estimated richness.

TCRdb's copy holds only in-frame clones and misses some; the assay was immunoSEQ multiplex PCR. The table lists some 2 million clones, over 85% of them singletons. About this clone itself: Its matching antigen is unknown.

The V segment lost 4 bases and the J segment 0 bases; nucleotides outside the gene matches: 9. CDR3 length: 18 amino acids. Germline CDR1 SGHTS, CDR2 YDEGEE. The sequenced sample consisted of naive CD4+ T cells sorted from blood. The sample's subset: CD45RA+ positively selected. V usage is TRBV5-8 and J usage is TRBJ2-7, with 14 bases that match TRBD2. This TCR derives from a man in his late teens or twenties in good health. The CDR3 sequence: CASSRGTSGGWSSYEQYF. For the CDR3, the DNA is TGTGCCAGCAGCCGAGGGACTAGCGGGGGTTGGAGCTCCTACGAGCAGTACTTC. Together with reference TRBV5-8 and TRBJ2-7, the CDR3 gives the full variable domain: EAGVTQSPTHLIKTRGQQATLRCSPISGHTSVYWYQQALGLGLQFLLWYDEGEERNRGNFPPRFSGRQFPNYSSELNVNALELEDSALYLCASSRGTSGGWSSYEQYFGPGTRLTVT.